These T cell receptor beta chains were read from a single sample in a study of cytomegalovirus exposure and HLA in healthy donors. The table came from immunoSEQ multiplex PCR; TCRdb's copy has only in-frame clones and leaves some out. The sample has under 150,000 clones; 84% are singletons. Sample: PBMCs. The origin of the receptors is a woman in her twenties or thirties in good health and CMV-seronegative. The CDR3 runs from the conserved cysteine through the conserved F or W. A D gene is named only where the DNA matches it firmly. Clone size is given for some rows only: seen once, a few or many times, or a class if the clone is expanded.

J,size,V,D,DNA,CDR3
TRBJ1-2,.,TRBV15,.,TGTGCCACCAGCAGAGTATTCAGGGGTGAGGGCTACACCTTC,CATSRVFRGEGYTF
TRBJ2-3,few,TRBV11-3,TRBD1,TGTGCCAGCAGCATTAGGACAGGCCAAACAGATACGCAGTATTTT,CASSIRTGQTDTQYF
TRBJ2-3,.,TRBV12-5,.,TGTGCTAGTGGGTACGTCGCGGTTTCAGATACGCAGTATTTT,CASGYVAVSDTQYF
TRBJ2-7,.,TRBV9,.,TGTGCCAGCAGCGTAGCCCCCCGGGGACTGTACGAGCAGTACTTC,CASSVAPRGLYEQYF
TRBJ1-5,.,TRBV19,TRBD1,TGTGCCAGTAGCTCAGGCCGCAGTACAGGGGGTAAAAATCAGCCCCAGCATTTT,CASSSGRSTGGKNQPQHF
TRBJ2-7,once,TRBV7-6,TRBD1,TGTGCCAGCAGCTTTGGACAGGGAGGCTACGAGCAGTACTTC,CASSFGQGGYEQYF
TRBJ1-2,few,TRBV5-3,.,TGTGCCAGAAGCTTGCGGTCAGGGGACCCTAACTATGGCTACACCTTC,CARSLRSGDPNYGYTF
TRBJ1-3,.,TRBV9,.,TGTGCCAGCAGCGTAGTGGGAGGGTGGTCTGGAAACACCATATATTTT,CASSVVGGWSGNTIYF
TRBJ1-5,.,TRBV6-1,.,TGTGCCAGCATCCCCGACGGGGGTTGGCAGCCCCAGCATTTT,CASIPDGGWQPQHF
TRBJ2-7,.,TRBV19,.,TGTGCCAGTAGTACCCCGCAGGCTTACGAGCAGTACTTC,CASSTPQAYEQYF
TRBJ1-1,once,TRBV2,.,TGTGCCAGCAGCCCCCTAGGGGGACGCACTGAAGCTTTCTTT,CASSPLGGRTEAFF
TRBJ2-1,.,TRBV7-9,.,TGTGCCAGCAGCAAAACGGGGGGCCTTAACAATGAGCAGTTCTTC,CASSKTGGLNNEQFF
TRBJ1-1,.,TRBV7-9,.,TGTGCCACCTCGGTCGTAATGAACACTGAAGCTTTCTTT,CATSVVMNTEAFF
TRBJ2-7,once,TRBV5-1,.,TGCGCCAGCAGCTTGGATGTCTGGACTGCCTACGAGCAGTACTTC,CASSLDVWTAYEQYF
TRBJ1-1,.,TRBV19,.,TGTGCCAGTAGTAAGGAGGGTTTGAACACTGAAGCTTTCTTT,CASSKEGLNTEAFF
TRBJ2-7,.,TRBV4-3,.,TGCGCCAGCAGCCGTACAGCGGGCTACGAGCAGTACTTC,CASSRTAGYEQYF
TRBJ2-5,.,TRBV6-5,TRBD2,TGTGCCAGCAGTTACTTAGCGGGGGAAGTGGAGACCCAGTACTTC,CASSYLAGEVETQYF
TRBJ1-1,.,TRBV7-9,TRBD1,TGTGCCAGCAGATCTACAGGGGGCCTCACTGAAGCTTTCTTT,CASRSTGGLTEAFF
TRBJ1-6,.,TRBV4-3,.,TGCGCCAGCAGCCAAGAAGGGGGCTATAATTCACCCCTCCACTTT,CASSQEGGYNSPLHF
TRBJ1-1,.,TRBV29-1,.,TGCAGCGTGGATAAAGGGCTGGGAGCTACTGAAGCTTTCTTT,CSVDKGLGATEAFF
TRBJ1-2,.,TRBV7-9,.,TGTGCCAGCAGCCTTAAGGGGCCGGACTATGGCTACACCTTC,CASSLKGPDYGYTF
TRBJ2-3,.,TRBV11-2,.,TGTGCCAGCAGCTTAGATGTCAGGGTGGATACGCAGTATTTT,CASSLDVRVDTQYF
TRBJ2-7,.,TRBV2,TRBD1,TGTGCCAGCAGTACAGACAGGGGTTCCTACGAGCAGTACTTC,CASSTDRGSYEQYF
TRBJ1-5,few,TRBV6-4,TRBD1,TGTGCCAGCAGATCCCGGGACAGGGGCAATCAGCCCCAGCATTTT,CASRSRDRGNQPQHF
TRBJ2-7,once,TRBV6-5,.,TGTGCCAGCTTACAAGTTGGCGGTGTCGAGCAGTACTTC,CASLQVGGVEQYF
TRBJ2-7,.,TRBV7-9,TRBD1,TGTGCCAGCAGCTTAGGGACAGGGAGTGGCTACGAGCAGTACTTC,CASSLGTGSGYEQYF